This T cell receptor (beta chain) was identified during a study of cytomegalovirus exposure and HLA in healthy donors. PCR involved 60 Vbeta and 13 Jbeta primers. Assay used: immunoSEQ multiplex PCR; TCRdb lists only in-frame clones, some missing. The table has more than 80,000 clones, 75% seen once; the top ten hold approximately 2.6%. The germline CDR1 and CDR2 sequences are SGDLS and YYNGEE. CDR3 length: 15 amino acids. V lost 5 bases, J lost 3 bases, and 16 bases lay in between. This clone has just one count. The sequence was collected from a male donor in good health and CMV-seropositive. This chain joins TRBV9 and TRBJ2-3, with D maybe TRBD2 (6 bases). The sample taken for sequencing was PBMCs. CDR3 sequence reads: CASSLEGRTTDTQYF. In DNA form, the CDR3 reads TGTGCCAGCAGTCTGGAGGGACGCACTACAGATACGCAGTATTTT.